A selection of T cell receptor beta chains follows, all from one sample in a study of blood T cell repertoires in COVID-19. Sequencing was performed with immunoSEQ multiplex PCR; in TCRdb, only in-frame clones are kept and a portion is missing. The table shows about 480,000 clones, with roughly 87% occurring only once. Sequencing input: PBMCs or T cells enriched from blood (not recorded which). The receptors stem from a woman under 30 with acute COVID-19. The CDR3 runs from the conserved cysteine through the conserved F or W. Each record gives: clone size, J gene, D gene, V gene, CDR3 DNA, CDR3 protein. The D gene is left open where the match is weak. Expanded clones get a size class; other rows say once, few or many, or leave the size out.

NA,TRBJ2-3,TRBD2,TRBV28,TGTGCCAGCAGTTCCACCGGGACTAGCGGCCATACGCAGTATTTT,CASSSTGTSGHTQYF
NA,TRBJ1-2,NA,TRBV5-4,TGTGCCAGCAGCTTCGAGGTTGGCAACTATGGCTACACCTTC,CASSFEVGNYGYTF
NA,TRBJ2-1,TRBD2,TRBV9,TGTGCCAGCAGCGAGGGACTAGCGGGAGACTCGGGGCAGTTCTTC,CASSEGLAGDSGQFF
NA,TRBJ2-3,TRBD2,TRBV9,TGTGCCAGCAGCGCCAGAGAGCGGGGGCGATCTAGCACAGATACGCAGTATTTT,CASSARERGRSSTDTQYF
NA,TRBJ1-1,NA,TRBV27,TGTGCCAGCTTCAAAACGGGGGGGAACACTGAAGCTTTCTTT,CASFKTGGNTEAFF
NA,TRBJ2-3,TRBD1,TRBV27,TGTGCCAGCAGTCCCCTCCCGGGACAGCTAAGCACAGATACGCAGTATTTT,CASSPLPGQLSTDTQYF
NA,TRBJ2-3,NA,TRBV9,TGTGCCAGCAGCGTAGGTAAGCGTGGAGATACGCAGTATTTT,CASSVGKRGDTQYF
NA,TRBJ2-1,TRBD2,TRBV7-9,TGTGCCAGCAGCCTAAGCGGGGGGTCCTACAATGAGCAGTTCTTC,CASSLSGGSYNEQFF
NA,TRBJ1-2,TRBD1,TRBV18,TGTGCCAGCTCATTTGAACAGGGGGCGCTTGGCTATGGCTACACCTTC,CASSFEQGALGYGYTF
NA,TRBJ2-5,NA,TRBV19,TGTGCCAGTAGTATAGGGGGAGGTATTGAGACCCAGTACTTC,CASSIGGGIETQYF
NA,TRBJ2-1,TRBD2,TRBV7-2,TGTGCCAGCAGCTTGTGGACTAGCGGGACGTCCTACAATGAGCAGTTCTTC,CASSLWTSGTSYNEQFF
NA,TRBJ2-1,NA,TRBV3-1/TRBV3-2,TGTGCCAGCAGCCCCCCAGGGGTCCTCTACAATGAGCAGTTCTTC,CASSPPGVLYNEQFF
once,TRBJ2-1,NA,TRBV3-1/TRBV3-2,TGTGCCAGCAGCCCACCCGGACAGCGTCTCTACAATGAGCAGTTCTTC,CASSPPGQRLYNEQFF
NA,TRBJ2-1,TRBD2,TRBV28,TGTGCCAGCAGTTTAATAGGGACTAGGTACAATGAGCAGTTCTTC,CASSLIGTRYNEQFF
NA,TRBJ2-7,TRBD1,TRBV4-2,TGTGCCAGCAGCCCCGGGGCAGGGGGCCACGAGCAGTACTTC,CASSPGAGGHEQYF
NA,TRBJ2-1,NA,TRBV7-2,TGTGCCAGCAGCCCGTTAGCGTTTCCCTACAATGAGCAGTTCTTC,CASSPLAFPYNEQFF
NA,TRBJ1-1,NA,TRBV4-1,TGCGCCAGCAGCCAAGTACAGATAAACACTGAAGCTTTCTTT,CASSQVQINTEAFF
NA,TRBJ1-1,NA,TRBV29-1,TGCAGCGTCATCAGGGGCGATAGCACTGAAGCTTTCTTT,CSVIRGDSTEAFF
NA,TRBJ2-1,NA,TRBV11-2,TGTGCCAGCAGCTTACGGCGGGCGTCGAACAATGAGCAGTTCTTC,CASSLRRASNNEQFF
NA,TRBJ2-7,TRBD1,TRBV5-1,TGCGCCAGCAGGACGGGGACAGGGTCCTACGAGCAGTACTTC,CASRTGTGSYEQYF
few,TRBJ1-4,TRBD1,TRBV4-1,TGCGCCAGCAGGAACAGGGGGCCTAATGAAAAACTGTTTTTT,CASRNRGPNEKLFF
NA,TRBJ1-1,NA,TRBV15,TGTGCCACCAGCAGAGGACATACGGATAACACTGAAGCTTTCTTT,CATSRGHTDNTEAFF
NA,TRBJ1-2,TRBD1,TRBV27,TGTGCCAGCAGTTCGCGACAGGGGGCTTTGTATGGCTACACCTTC,CASSSRQGALYGYTF
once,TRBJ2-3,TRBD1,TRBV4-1,TGCGCCAGCAGCCAAGATTACAGGGGTGGTCAAGATACGCAGTATTTT,CASSQDYRGGQDTQYF
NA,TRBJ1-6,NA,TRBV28,TGTGCCAGCAGTTTAGGACAAGCCAATTCACCCCTCCACTTT,CASSLGQANSPLHF
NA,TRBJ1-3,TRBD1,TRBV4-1,TGCGCCAGCAGCCCTGGGACAGTCTATTCCTCTGGAAACACCATATATTTT,CASSPGTVYSSGNTIYF
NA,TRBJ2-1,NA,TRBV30,TGTGCCTGGAGTGTACAAGGGGCCGAGCAGTTCTTC,CAWSVQGAEQFF
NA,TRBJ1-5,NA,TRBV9,TGTGCCAGCAGCCCCTTCCCGCAGGGGTCTCAGCCCCAGCATTTT,CASSPFPQGSQPQHF
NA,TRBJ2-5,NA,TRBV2,TGTGCCAGCAGTGAGATGGAGGGCTTAGAGACCCAGTACTTC,CASSEMEGLETQYF
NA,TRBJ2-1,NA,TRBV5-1,TGCGCCAGCAGCTTAGGACTAAATGAGCAGTTCTTC,CASSLGLNEQFF
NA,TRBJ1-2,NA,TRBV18,TGTGCCAGCTCATCCGGGACATATGCGAGTACCTTC,CASSSGTYASTF
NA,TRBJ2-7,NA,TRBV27,TGTGCCAGCAGTTTAGCCTCCCGGGACTACGAGCAGTACTTC,CASSLASRDYEQYF
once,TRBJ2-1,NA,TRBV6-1,TGTGCCAGCAGTGGAGTTCCCTCCTACAATGAGCAGTTCTTC,CASSGVPSYNEQFF
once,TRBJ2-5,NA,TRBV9,TGTGCCAGCACGCGGGACCACAAAGAGACCCAGTACTTC,CASTRDHKETQYF
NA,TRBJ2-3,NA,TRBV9,TGTGCCAGCAGCGTAGCCAGGGTCGATACGCAGTATTTT,CASSVARVDTQYF
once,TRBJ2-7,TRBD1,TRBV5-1,TGCGCCAGCAGCAGGAGTCAGGGGGCTGATTACGAGCAGTACTTC,CASSRSQGADYEQYF
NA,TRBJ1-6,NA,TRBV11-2,TGTGCCAGCAGATCCGGGACTCATAATTCACCCCTCCACTTT,CASRSGTHNSPLHF
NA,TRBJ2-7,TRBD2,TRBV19,TGTGCCAGTAGTCCTAGCGGGAAATCTGACGAGCAGTACTTC,CASSPSGKSDEQYF
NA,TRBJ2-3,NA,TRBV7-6,TGTGCCAGCAGAACGGGGTATGGTACAGATACGCAGTATTTT,CASRTGYGTDTQYF
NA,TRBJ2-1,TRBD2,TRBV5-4,TGTGCCATCACGATAGCGGGGGGGCCGAACAATGAGCAGTTCTTC,CAITIAGGPNNEQFF
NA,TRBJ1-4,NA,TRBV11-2,TGTGCCAGCAGCCCAACATCGCGAGGGAAACTGTTTTTT,CASSPTSRGKLFF
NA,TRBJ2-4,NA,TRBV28,TGTGCCAGCAGTTTGCCGGGATTAGCCAAAAACATTCAGTACTTC,CASSLPGLAKNIQYF
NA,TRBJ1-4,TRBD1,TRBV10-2,TGCGCCAGCAGTGAGGGACAGGGAGGTGAAAAACTGTTTTTT,CASSEGQGGEKLFF
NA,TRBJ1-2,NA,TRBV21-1,TGTGCCAGCAGCAACCAGTCAGGGCTGTGGCGACACTATGGCTACACCTTC,CASSNQSGLWRHYGYTF
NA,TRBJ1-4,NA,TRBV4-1,TGCGCCAGCAGCCCCGGAACGGCTAGGAAAATTAATGAAAAACTGTTTTTT,CASSPGTARKINEKLFF
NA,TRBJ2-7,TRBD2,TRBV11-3,TGTGCCAGCAGCCCCCTAGGCGGGGGGGAGCAGTACTTC,CASSPLGGGEQYF
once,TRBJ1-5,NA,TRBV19,TGTGCCAGTAAGCGGGGTAGCAATCAGCCCCAGCATTTT,CASKRGSNQPQHF
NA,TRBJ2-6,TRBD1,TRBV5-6,TGTGCCAGCAGCCGAGCGAAGGGACAGGGGGCTGCTGGGGCCAACGTCCTGACTTTC,CASSRAKGQGAAGANVLTF
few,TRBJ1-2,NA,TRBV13,TGTGCCAGCAGCTTAAGGGGCTATGGCTACACCTTC,CASSLRGYGYTF
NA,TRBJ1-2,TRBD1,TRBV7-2,TGTGCCAGCAGCTTAGCGGCGGCAGGGGGCAAAAACTATGGCTACACCTTC,CASSLAAAGGKNYGYTF
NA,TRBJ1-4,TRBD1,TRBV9,TGTGCCAGCAGCGTAGGGGACAGAAATGAAAAACTGTTTTTT,CASSVGDRNEKLFF
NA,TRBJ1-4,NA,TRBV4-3,TGCGCCAGCAGCCAAGATAACAATATCGAAAAACTGTTTTTT,CASSQDNNIEKLFF
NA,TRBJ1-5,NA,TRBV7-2,TGTGCCAGCAGCTTATACAGCATCCGCAATCAGCCCCAGCATTTT,CASSLYSIRNQPQHF
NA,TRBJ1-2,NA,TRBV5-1,TGCGCCAGCAGAGGAACAGGGAATTTCTGGCCCTATGGCTACACCTTC,CASRGTGNFWPYGYTF
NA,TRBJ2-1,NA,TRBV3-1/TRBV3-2,TGTGCCAGCAGCCCGGGGTACAACAATGAGCAGTTCTTC,CASSPGYNNEQFF